The rows below give T cell receptor beta chains drawn from one sample of a study of cytomegalovirus exposure and HLA in healthy donors. TCRdb keeps only in-frame clones here, not all; method: immunoSEQ multiplex PCR. The data show roughly 130,000 clones, around nine tenths seen once. Sequencing used PBMCs. The receptors were gathered from a man aged 25 to 40 in good health and CMV-seronegative. Both conserved end residues are part of each CDR3. A D gene is named only where the DNA matches it firmly. Size is stated for part of the rows, as once, few or many counts, or as a class when the clone is expanded.

>TRBV12-5|TRBJ2-5|.|.
CASGYWGQKETQYF
TGTGCTAGTGGATATTGGGGGCAGAAAGAGACCCAGTACTTC
>TRBV30|TRBJ2-5|.|.
CAWSPRQPQETQYF
TGTGCCTGGAGTCCGCGACAGCCTCAAGAGACCCAGTACTTC
>TRBV29-1|TRBJ2-5|.|.
CSVVKGAVGTQYF
TGCAGCGTTGTGAAGGGAGCGGTGGGGACCCAGTACTTC
>TRBV30|TRBJ1-4|once|.
CARRPPGPNEKLFF
TGTGCCCGGAGACCCCCAGGGCCAAATGAAAAACTGTTTTTT
>TRBV30|TRBJ2-7|.|TRBD2
CAWSVGRENRYEQYF
TGTGCCTGGAGTGTCGGGCGGGAGAATAGGTACGAGCAGTACTTC
>TRBV29-1|TRBJ1-3|.|.
CSVRTRGDTIYF
TGCAGCGTTCGAACCAGGGGTGACACCATATATTTT
>TRBV6-1|TRBJ2-7|.|TRBD2
CASSVSGSSYEQYF
TGTGCCAGCAGTGTTAGCGGGAGCTCCTACGAGCAGTACTTC
>TRBV10-2|TRBJ1-2|.|TRBD1
CASFRQGHYGYTF
TGCGCCAGCTTTCGACAGGGTCACTATGGCTACACCTTC
>TRBV7-2|TRBJ2-7|.|TRBD1
CASSLRQGPYEQYF
TGTGCCAGCAGCTTGAGACAGGGCCCCTACGAGCAGTACTTC
>TRBV5-1|TRBJ2-1|.|TRBD2
CASSSGTSGRGYNEQFF
TGCGCCAGCAGCTCCGGGACTAGCGGGAGGGGGTACAATGAGCAGTTCTTC
>TRBV7-2|TRBJ1-3|once|.
CASSSLGGGSGNTIYF
TGTGCCAGCAGCTCCCTGGGTGGGGGGTCCGGAAACACCATATATTTT
>TRBV5-1|TRBJ1-2|.|.
CASSFGGWGYGYTF
TGCGCCAGCAGCTTCGGGGGTTGGGGCTATGGCTACACCTTC
>TRBV10-2|TRBJ2-1|once|TRBD2
CASRSGGSSYNEQFF
TGCGCCAGCAGGTCAGGCGGGAGCTCCTACAATGAGCAGTTCTTC
>TRBV5-1|TRBJ2-7|.|TRBD2
CASSPRGLAGGSSYEQYF
TGCGCCAGCAGCCCCAGGGGACTAGCGGGAGGATCCTCCTACGAGCAGTACTTC
>TRBV29-1|TRBJ2-1|.|TRBD2
CSVEDRRETGNEQFF
TGCAGCGTTGAAGATCGGCGGGAGACGGGAAATGAGCAGTTCTTC
>TRBV4-3|TRBJ2-3|once|TRBD2
CASSHSSGGDLMNF
TGCGCCAGCAGCCATTCTTCCGGGGGGGACTTGATGAATTTT
>TRBV4-2|TRBJ1-5|.|.
CASSQDTGGQPQHF
TGTGCCAGCAGCCAAGATACCGGAGGTCAGCCCCAGCATTTT
>TRBV7-6|TRBJ2-7|.|TRBD1
CASSLQMAGQDEQYF
TGTGCCAGCAGCTTACAAATGGCAGGACAGGACGAGCAGTACTTC
>TRBV11-3|TRBJ1-5|.|TRBD1
CASSFRDRSNQPQHF
TGTGCCAGCAGCTTTCGGGACAGGAGCAATCAGCCCCAGCATTTT
>TRBV30|TRBJ1-5|.|.
CAWRTATEPQHF
TGTGCCTGGAGAACAGCTACGGAGCCCCAGCATTTT
>TRBV18|TRBJ1-5|few|.
CASSLRQDSQPQHF
TGTGCCAGCTCACTACGACAGGACTCTCAGCCCCAGCATTTT
>TRBV30|TRBJ2-5|.|.
CAWSPDARETQYF
TGTGCCTGGAGTCCTGATGCGAGGGAGACCCAGTACTTC
>TRBV15|TRBJ1-2|.|TRBD1
CATSRDGWDSSNYGYTF
TGTGCCACCAGCAGAGATGGTTGGGACAGCTCTAACTATGGCTACACCTTC
>TRBV25-1|TRBJ2-7|few|.
CASRGLGGKFYEQYF
TGTGCCAGCAGAGGCCTAGGCGGGAAGTTCTACGAGCAGTACTTC
>TRBV5-1|TRBJ2-1|.|.
CASSLGDSSYNEQFF
TGCGCCAGCAGCTTGGGGGACTCCTCCTACAATGAGCAGTTCTTC
>TRBV5-6|TRBJ2-6|.|TRBD2
CASSLMSGVNSGANVLTF
TGTGCCAGCAGCTTGATGAGCGGGGTTAACTCTGGGGCCAACGTCCTGACTTTC
>TRBV27|TRBJ2-3|.|.
CASRRLSGSTDTQYF
TGTGCCAGCAGGCGCCTTTCGGGGAGCACAGATACGCAGTATTTT
>TRBV5-4|TRBJ2-3|.|.
CASSLVEVTDTQYF
TGTGCCAGCAGCTTGGTTGAGGTCACAGATACGCAGTATTTT
>TRBV11-3|TRBJ2-1|few|TRBD2
CASSSVAGAGNEQFF
TGTGCCAGCAGCTCCGTAGCGGGAGCGGGGAATGAGCAGTTCTTC
>TRBV6-5|TRBJ2-1|.|.
CASRDLASTYNEQFF
TGTGCCAGCCGAGACCTAGCGAGTACCTACAATGAGCAGTTCTTC
>TRBV6-1|TRBJ2-3|.|TRBD1
CASSGQERGTDTQYF
TGTGCCAGCAGCGGACAGGAGAGGGGCACAGATACGCAGTATTTT
>TRBV6-1|TRBJ1-1|few|.
CASSERGTEAFF
TGTGCCAGCAGTGAAAGAGGCACTGAAGCTTTCTTT
>TRBV13|TRBJ2-7|.|.
CASSKGAGEQYF
TGTGCCAGCAGCAAAGGGGCAGGCGAGCAGTACTTC
>TRBV7-3|TRBJ1-2|once|TRBD1
CASSPTGGHGYTF
TGTGCCAGCAGCCCGACAGGGGGCCATGGCTACACCTTC
>TRBV19|TRBJ1-2|.|.
CASGGYGYTF
TGTGCCAGCGGGGGATATGGCTACACCTTC
>TRBV7-2|TRBJ2-3|.|.
CASSLALGKGKGQYF
TGTGCCAGCAGCTTAGCCCTGGGCAAGGGGAAGGGGCAGTATTTT
>TRBV6-6|TRBJ1-2|once|.
CASSTPGQPTWGYTF
TGTGCCAGCAGCACCCCGGGACAACCCACCTGGGGCTACACCTTC
>TRBV7-9|TRBJ1-2|.|TRBD1
CASSPHLDRVSDGYTF
TGTGCCAGCAGCCCACATCTCGACAGGGTGTCTGATGGCTACACCTTC
>TRBV28|TRBJ1-2|.|TRBD1
CASSTDRDRGLKANYGYTF
TGTGCCAGCAGTACGGACCGGGACAGGGGGCTGAAGGCTAACTATGGCTACACCTTC
>TRBV5-4|TRBJ2-7|.|TRBD2
CASSLGTSVYEQYF
TGTGCCAGCAGCTTGGGGACTAGCGTTTACGAGCAGTACTTC
>TRBV29-1|TRBJ2-3|few|TRBD2
CSALLAGVRGGTDTQYF
TGCAGCGCCTTACTAGCGGGAGTGAGAGGGGGCACAGATACGCAGTATTTT
>TRBV29-1|TRBJ1-4|.|.
CSVAFNEKLFF
TGCAGCGTTGCTTTTAATGAAAAACTGTTTTTT
>TRBV11-2|TRBJ1-2|once|TRBD1
CASSLNRDRGFYYGYTF
TGTGCCAGCAGCTTGAACCGGGACAGGGGATTTTACTATGGCTACACCTTC
>TRBV12-5|TRBJ2-7|.|.
CASGFATSSEQYF
TGTGCTAGTGGTTTTGCGACATCCAGCGAGCAGTACTTC
>TRBV5-1|TRBJ2-7|.|.
CASSSNYEQYF
TGCGCCAGCAGCTCTAACTACGAGCAGTACTTC
>TRBV18|TRBJ2-7|.|.
CASSPPKLVDEQYF
TGTGCCAGCTCACCACCTAAACTAGTAGACGAGCAGTACTTC
>TRBV5-6|TRBJ1-2|few|.
CASSLREGGYTF
TGTGCCAGCAGCCTCAGGGAAGGAGGCTACACCTTC
>TRBV6-1|TRBJ1-5|.|.
CASSGFRALYQPQHF
TGTGCCAGCAGTGGTTTCAGGGCTCTGTATCAGCCCCAGCATTTT
>TRBV7-2|TRBJ1-1|.|.
CASSPSKAGGLMNTEAFF
TGTGCCAGCAGCCCAAGTAAGGCCGGGGGATTGATGAACACTGAAGCTTTCTTT
>TRBV7-9|TRBJ2-7|once|TRBD1
CASSSRQGLNEQYF
TGTGCCAGCAGCTCCCGACAGGGATTGAACGAGCAGTACTTC